The TCR beta chain described here comes from a study of T cells in Graves' hyperthyroidism and ophthalmopathy. Uncontrolled infection, other autoimmune disease, pregnancy or lactation barred patients from enrollment. This CDR3 spans 13 amino acids. V lost 0 bases to trimming and J lost 9 bases, with 10 bases between them. Germline assignment: CDR1 ENHRY and CDR2 SYGVKD. From RNA transcripts, TCR beta CDR3 regions were amplified. The TCR CDR3 was amplified in a first-round RT-PCR using the HTBI primer set. Each CDR3 protein gets one entry after TCRdb re-called the multiplex PCR reads with MiXCR. The sample lists 400,000 to 600,000 distinct CDR3 sequences; approximately 16% were seen once.

Sequenced: blood. The V and J genes are TRBV10-3 and TRBJ2-3; the D is unclear. The sequence was obtained from a woman aged 30 to 39 with Graves' ophthalmopathy. CDR3 sequence: CAISESKYETQYF. The CDR3 DNA follows: TGTGCCATCAGTGAGTCGAAGTACGAGACGCAGTATTTT.